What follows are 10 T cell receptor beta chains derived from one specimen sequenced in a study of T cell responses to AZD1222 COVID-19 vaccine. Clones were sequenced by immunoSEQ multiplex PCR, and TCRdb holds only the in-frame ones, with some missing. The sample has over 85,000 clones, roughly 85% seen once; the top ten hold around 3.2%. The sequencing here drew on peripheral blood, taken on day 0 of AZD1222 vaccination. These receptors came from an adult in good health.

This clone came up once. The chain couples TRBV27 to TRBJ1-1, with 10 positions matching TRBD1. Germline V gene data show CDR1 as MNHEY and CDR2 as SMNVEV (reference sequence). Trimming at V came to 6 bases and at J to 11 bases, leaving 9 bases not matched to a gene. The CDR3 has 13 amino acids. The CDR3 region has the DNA TGTGCCAGCAGCCTGACAGGGGGCTTTCAGGCTTTCTTT. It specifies CASSLTGGFQAFF.

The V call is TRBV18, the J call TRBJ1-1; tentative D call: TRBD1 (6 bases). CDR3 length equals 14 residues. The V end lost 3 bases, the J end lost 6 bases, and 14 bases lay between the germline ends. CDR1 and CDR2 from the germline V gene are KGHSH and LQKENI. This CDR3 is CASSPQSTGSEAFF. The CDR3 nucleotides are TGTGCCAGCTCACCCCAGTCGACAGGATCTGAAGCTTTCTTT.

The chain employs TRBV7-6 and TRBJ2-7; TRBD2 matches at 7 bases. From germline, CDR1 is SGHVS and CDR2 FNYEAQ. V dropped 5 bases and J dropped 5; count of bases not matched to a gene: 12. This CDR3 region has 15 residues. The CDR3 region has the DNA TGTGCCAGCAGCCGTACGACCGGGACTATCAACGAGCAGTACTTC. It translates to CASSRTTGTINEQYF.

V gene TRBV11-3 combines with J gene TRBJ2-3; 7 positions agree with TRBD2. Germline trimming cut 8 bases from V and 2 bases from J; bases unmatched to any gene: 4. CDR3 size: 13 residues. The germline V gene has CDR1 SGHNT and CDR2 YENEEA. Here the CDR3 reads CASRAGNTDTQYF. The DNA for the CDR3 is TGTGCCAGCCGAGCGGGGAACACAGATACGCAGTATTTT.

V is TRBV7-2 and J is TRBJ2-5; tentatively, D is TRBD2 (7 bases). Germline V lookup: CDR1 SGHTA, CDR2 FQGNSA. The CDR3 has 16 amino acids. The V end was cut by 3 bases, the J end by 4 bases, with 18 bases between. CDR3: CASSFNGGGAGETQYF. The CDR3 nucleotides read TGTGCCAGCAGCTTCAATGGTGGGGGGGCCGGAGAGACCCAGTACTTC.

CDR3 DNA sequence: TGCGCCAGCAGCCAAACAGGGGGCAACTATGGCTACACCTTC. It yields the protein CASSQTGGNYGYTF. The chain uses TRBV5-1 and TRBJ1-2; TRBD1 matches at 9 bases. Germline values: CDR1 SGHRS, CDR2 YFSETQ. CDR3 size: 14 residues. V lost 4 bases to trimming and J lost 2 bases; unmatched junction nucleotides: 3. Full variable domain (missing parts from reference TRBV5-1 and TRBJ1-2): KAGVTQTPRYLIKTRGQQVTLSCSPISGHRSVSWYQQTPGQGLQFLFEYFSETQRNKGNFPGRFSGRQFSNSRSEMNVSTLELGDSALYLCASSQTGGNYGYTFGSGTRLTVV.

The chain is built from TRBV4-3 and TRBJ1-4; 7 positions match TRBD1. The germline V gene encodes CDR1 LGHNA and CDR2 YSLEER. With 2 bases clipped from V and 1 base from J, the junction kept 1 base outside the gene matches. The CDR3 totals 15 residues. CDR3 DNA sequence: TGCGCCAGCAGCCAACACAGGGGAACTAATGAAAAACTGTTTTTT. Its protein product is CASSQHRGTNEKLFF.

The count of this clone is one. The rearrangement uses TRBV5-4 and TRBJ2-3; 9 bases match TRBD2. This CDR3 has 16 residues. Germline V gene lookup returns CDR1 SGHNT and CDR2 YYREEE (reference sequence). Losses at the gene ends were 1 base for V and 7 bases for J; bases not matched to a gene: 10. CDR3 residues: CASSLRAGGMGNTQYF. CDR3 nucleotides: TGTGCCAGCAGCTTGAGAGCGGGAGGAATGGGCAATACGCAGTATTTT.

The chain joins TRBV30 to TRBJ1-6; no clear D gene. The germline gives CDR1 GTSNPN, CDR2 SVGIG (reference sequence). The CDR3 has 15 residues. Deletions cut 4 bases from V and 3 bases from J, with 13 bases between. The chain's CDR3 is CAWIGPNGYNSPLHF. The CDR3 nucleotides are TGTGCCTGGATAGGGCCAAACGGCTATAATTCACCCCTCCACTTT.

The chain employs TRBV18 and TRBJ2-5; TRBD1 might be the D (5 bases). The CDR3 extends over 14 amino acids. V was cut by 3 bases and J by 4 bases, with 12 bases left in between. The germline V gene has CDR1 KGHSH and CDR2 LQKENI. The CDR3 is CASSPQGLVETQYF. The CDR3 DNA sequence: TGTGCCAGCTCACCCCAGGGTTTGGTAGAGACCCAGTACTTC.